This T cell receptor beta chain was sequenced for a study of long-term antiretroviral therapy in people with HIV. Germline lookup yields CDR1 SQVTM and CDR2 ANQGSEA. Trimming stripped 5 bases from V and 8 bases from J, with 10 bases between. There are 11 residues in the CDR3. Study conclusions and caveats: Diversity measured after ART increased yet remained under transplant donor controls.

Sequencing relied on immunoSEQ assay v3.0, run at survey level. The table came from immunoSEQ multiplex PCR; TCRdb's copy has only in-frame clones and leaves some out. The sample consists of about 28,000 clones, approximately 80% of them appearing once. To note about this clone: Its antigen is not identified.

Treatment for every participant with HIV took place in the United States. The input for sequencing was unsorted PBMCs, taken about 2.7 years after starting antiretroviral therapy. The sequence derives from a man under 40 with HIV. The chain couples TRBV29-1 to TRBJ1-3; D is undetermined. CDR3 DNA: TGCAGCGTTAGAAGCCGTGACACCATATATTTT. It translates to CSVRSRDTIYF.